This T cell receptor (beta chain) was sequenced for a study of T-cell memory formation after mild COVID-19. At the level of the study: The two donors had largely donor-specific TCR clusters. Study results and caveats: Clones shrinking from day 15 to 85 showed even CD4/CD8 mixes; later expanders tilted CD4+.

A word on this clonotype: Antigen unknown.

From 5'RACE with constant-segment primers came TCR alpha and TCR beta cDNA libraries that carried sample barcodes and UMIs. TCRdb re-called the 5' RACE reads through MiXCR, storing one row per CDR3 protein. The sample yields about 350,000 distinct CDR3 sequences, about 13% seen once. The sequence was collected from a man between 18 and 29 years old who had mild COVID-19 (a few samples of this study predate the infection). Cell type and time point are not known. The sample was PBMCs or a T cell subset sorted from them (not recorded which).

In nucleotides, the CDR3 is TGTGCCAGCAGCACTGGACAGGGGGGAAGCTATGGCTACACCTTC. This translates into CASSTGQGGSYGYTF. V gene TRBV9 combines with J gene TRBJ1-2; TRBD1 agrees at 10 bases. This CDR3 is 15 amino acids long. Germline CDR1 reads SGDLS; CDR2 reads YYNGEE. V was clipped by 4 bases and J by 4 bases; unmatched bases: 7.